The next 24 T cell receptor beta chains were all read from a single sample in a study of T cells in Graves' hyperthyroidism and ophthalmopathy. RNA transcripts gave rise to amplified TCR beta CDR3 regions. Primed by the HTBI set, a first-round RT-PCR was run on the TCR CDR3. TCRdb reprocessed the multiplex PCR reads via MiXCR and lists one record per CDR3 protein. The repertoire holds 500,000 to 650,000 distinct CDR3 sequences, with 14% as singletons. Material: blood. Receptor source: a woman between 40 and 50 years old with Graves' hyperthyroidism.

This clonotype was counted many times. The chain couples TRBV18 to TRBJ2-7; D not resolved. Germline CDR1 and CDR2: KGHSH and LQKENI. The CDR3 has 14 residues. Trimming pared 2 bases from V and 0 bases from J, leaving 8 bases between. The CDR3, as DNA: TGTGCCAGCTCACCATTTCGCACCTCCTACGAGCAGTACTTC. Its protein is CASSPFRTSYEQYF. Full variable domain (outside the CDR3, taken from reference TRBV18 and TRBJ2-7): NAGVMQNPRHLVRRRGQEARLRCSPMKGHSHVYWYRQLPEEGLKFMVYLQKENIIDESGMPKERFSAEFPKEGPSILRIQQVVRGDSAAYFCASSPFRTSYEQYFGPGTRLTVT.

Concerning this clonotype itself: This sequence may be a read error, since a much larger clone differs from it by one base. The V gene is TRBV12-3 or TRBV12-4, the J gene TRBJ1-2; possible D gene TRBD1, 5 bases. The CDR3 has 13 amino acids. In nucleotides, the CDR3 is TGTACCACCTGGGGCCAAGACCTCTATGGCTACACCTTC. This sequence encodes CTTWGQDLYGYTF.

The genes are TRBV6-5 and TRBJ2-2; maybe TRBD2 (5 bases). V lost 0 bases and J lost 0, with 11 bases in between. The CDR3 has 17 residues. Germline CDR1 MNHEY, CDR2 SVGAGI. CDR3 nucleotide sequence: TGTGCCAGCAGTTACTCTTTCCGGGGTGCGAACACCGGGGAGCTGTTTTTT. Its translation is CASSYSFRGANTGELFF.

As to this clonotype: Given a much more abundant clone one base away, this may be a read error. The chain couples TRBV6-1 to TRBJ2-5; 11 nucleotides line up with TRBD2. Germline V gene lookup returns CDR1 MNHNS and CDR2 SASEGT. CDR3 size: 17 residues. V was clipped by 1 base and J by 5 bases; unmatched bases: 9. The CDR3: CASSEVLAGGPDETQYF. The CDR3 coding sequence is TGTGCCAGCAGTGAAGTGTTAGCGGGAGGGCCGGATGAGACCCAGTACTTC.

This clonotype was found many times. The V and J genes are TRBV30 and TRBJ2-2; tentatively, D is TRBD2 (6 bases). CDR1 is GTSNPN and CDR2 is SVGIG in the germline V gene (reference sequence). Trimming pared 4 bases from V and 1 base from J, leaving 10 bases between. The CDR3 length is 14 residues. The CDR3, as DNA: TGTGCCTGGAAACTAGCCCAGAACACCGGGGAGCTGTTTTTT. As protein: CAWKLAQNTGELFF.

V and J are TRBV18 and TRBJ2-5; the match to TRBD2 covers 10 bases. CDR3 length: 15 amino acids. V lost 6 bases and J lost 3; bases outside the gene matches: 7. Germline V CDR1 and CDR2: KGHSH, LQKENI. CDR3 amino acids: CASSRTSGGEETQYF. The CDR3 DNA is TGTGCCAGCTCGAGGACTAGCGGTGGTGAAGAGACCCAGTACTTC.

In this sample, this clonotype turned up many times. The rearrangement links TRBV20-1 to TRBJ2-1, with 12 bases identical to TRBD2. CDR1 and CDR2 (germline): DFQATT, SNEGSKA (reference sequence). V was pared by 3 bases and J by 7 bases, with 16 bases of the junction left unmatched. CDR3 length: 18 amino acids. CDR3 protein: CSARVSGSSGRAMNEQFF. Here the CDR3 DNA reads TGCAGTGCTAGGGTTTCGGGGTCTAGCGGGAGGGCCATGAATGAGCAGTTCTTC.

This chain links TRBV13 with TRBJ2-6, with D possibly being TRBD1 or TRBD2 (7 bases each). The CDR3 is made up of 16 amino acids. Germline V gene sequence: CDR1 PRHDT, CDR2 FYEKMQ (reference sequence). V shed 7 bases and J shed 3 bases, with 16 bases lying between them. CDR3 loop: CASIKGRGLGANVLTF. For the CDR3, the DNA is TGTGCCAGCATCAAAGGGAGGGGGCTTGGGGCCAACGTCCTGACTTTC.

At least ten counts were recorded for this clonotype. The CDR3 coding sequence is TGTGCCAGCAGTTTCACTAGCGGGAGGGAGTACGAGCAGTACTTC. Its protein product is CASSFTSGREYEQYF. This rearrangement joins TRBV28 to TRBJ2-7; 13 nucleotides match TRBD2. The CDR3 spans 15 residues. Unmatched junction bases numbered 3, after V lost 3 bases and J lost 4 bases. Germline-derived CDR1 and CDR2 are MDHEN and SYDVKM.

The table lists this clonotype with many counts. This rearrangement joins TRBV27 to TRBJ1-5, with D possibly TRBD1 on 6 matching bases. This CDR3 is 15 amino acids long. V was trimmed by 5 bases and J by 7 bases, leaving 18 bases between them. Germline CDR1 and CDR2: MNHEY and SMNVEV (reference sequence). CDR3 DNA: TGTGCCAGCAGTAGGGGGGCGCAAGGCGTACAGCCCCAGCATTTT. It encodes CASSRGAQGVQPQHF.

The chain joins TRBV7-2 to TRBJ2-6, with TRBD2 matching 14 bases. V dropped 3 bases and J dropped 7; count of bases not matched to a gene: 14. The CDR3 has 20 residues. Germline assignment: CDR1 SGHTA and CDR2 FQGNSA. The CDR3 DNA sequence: TGTGCCAGCAGCTTTCAGAATCCGGGACTAGCGGGAGCCGGAGCCAACGTCCTGACTTTC. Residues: CASSFQNPGLAGAGANVLTF.

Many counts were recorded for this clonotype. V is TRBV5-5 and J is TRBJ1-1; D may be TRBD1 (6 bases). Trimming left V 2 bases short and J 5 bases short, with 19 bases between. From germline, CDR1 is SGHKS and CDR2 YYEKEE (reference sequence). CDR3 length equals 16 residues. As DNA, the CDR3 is TGTGCCAGCAGCTTATCACCCACAGGGTTTGGTACTGAAGCTTTCTTT. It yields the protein CASSLSPTGFGTEAFF.

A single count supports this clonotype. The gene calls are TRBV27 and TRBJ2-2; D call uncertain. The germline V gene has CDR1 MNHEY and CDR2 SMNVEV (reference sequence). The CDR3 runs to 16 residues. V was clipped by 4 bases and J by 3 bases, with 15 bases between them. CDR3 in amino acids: CASSSPRRVYTGELFF. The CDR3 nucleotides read TGTGCCAGCAGTTCCCCTCGTCGGGTTTACACCGGGGAGCTGTTTTTT.

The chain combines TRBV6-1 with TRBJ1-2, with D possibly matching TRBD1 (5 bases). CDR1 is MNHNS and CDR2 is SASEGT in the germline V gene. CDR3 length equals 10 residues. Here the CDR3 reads CAGGNYGYTF. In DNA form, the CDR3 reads TGTGCTGGGGGGAACTATGGCTACACCTTC.

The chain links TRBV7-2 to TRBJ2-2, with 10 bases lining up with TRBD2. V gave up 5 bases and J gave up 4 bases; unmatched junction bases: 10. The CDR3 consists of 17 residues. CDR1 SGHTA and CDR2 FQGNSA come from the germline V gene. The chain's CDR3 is CASSPSSGSLVTGELFF. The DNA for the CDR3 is TGTGCCAGCAGCCCTTCTAGCGGGAGTCTTGTCACCGGGGAGCTGTTTTTT.

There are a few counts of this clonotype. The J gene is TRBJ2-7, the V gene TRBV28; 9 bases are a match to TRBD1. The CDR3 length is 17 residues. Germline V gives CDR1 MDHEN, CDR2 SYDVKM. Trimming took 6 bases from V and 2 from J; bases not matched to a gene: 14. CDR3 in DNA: TGTGCCAGCAGCCAGGGACAGGGTTTTGTTTCTGCCTACGAGCAGTACTTC. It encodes CASSQGQGFVSAYEQYF.

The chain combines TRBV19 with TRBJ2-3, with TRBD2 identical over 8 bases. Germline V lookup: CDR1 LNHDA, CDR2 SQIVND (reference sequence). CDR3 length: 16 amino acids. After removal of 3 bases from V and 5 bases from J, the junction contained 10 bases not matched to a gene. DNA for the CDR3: TGTGCCAGTAGTATTTCGGCGGGAGGATATAGAGATACGCAGTATTTT. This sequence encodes CASSISAGGYRDTQYF.

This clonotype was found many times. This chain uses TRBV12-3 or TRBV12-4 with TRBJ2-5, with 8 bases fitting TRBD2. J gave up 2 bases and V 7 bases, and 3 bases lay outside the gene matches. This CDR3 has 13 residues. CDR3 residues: CASKPGGQETQYF. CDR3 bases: TGTGCCAGCAAGCCGGGAGGGCAAGAGACCCAGTACTTC.

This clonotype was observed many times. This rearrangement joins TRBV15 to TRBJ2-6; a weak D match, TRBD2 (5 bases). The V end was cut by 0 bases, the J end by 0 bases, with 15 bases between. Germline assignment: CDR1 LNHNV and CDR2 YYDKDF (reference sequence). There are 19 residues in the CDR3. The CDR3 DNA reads TGTGCCACCAGCAGAGATCGGTCCCTAGCCCACTCTGGGGCCAACGTCCTGACTTTC. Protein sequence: CATSRDRSLAHSGANVLTF.

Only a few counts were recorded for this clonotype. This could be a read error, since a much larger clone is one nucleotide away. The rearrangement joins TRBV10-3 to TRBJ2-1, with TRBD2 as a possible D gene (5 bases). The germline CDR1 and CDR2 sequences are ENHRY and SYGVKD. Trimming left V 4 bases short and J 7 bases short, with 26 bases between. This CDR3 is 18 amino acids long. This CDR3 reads CAISGPHYTPRGLNEQFF. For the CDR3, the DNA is TGTGCCATCAGTGGTCCCCACTATACCCCCCGGGGATTGAATGAGCAGTTCTTC.

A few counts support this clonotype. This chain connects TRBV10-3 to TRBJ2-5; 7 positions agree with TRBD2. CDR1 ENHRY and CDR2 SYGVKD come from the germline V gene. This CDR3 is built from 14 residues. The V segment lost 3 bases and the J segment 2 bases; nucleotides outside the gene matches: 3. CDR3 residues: CAISDRRGQETQYF. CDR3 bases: TGTGCCATCAGTGATCGGCGGGGGCAAGAGACCCAGTACTTC.

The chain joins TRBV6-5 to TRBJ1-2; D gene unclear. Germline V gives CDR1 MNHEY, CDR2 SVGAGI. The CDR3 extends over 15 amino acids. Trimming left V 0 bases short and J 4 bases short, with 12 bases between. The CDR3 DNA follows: TGTGCCAGCAGTTACTCGGCCAGGACTTTCTATGGCTACACCTTC. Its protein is CASSYSARTFYGYTF.

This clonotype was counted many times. The CDR3 DNA is TGTGCCACCAGCGAGGGCGGGAGCCCCTACTCCTACAATGAGCAGTTCTTC. It translates to CATSEGGSPYSYNEQFF. The V call is TRBV24-1, the J call TRBJ2-1; 7 positions agree with TRBD2. This CDR3 region has 17 residues. Germline values: CDR1 KGHDR, CDR2 SFDVKD. The V gene end was trimmed by 7 bases and the J gene end by 0 bases; junction bases not matched to a gene: 11.

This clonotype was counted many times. DNA of the CDR3: TGTGCCAGCAGTTTCGCCAGGGGAGCGAGCAATCAGCCCCAGCATTTT. It translates to CASSFARGASNQPQHF. The gene calls are TRBV28 and TRBJ1-5; the D gene is possibly TRBD1 (6 bases). The V end was cut by 3 bases, the J end by 1 base, with 13 bases between. This CDR3 comprises 16 residues. CDR1 and CDR2 from the germline V gene are MDHEN and SYDVKM.